This T cell receptor (beta chain) was recovered during a study of CDR3 diversity in severe acne. V lost 4 bases and J lost 4, with 8 bases in between. CDR1 is LGHNA and CDR2 is YSLEER in the germline V gene. The CDR3 consists of 13 residues. TCRdb independently ran MiXCR on the PCR reads; one entry per CDR3 protein. The sample yields roughly 100,000 distinct CDR3 sequences, 51% seen once. This clonotype was observed a few times. The sequence derives from a male donor with acne. The source material was blood. V and J are TRBV4-3 and TRBJ2-1; D is possibly TRBD2 (6 bases). Here the CDR3 reads CASSPGTYNEQFF. Here the CDR3 DNA reads TGCGCCAGCAGCCCCGGGACTTACAATGAGCAGTTCTTC.